A selection of T cell receptor beta chains follows, all from one sample in a study of cytomegalovirus exposure and HLA in healthy donors. Assay used: immunoSEQ multiplex PCR; TCRdb lists only in-frame clones, some missing. The sample has 180,000 or so clones, less than 90% seen once; the top ten hold roughly 0.34%. Sequenced: PBMCs. All receptors derive from a woman aged 30 to 39 in good health and CMV-seronegative. The CDR3 runs from the conserved cysteine through the conserved F or W. D genes are given only for firm matches. Clone size is shown for a subset of rows, as once, few, many or a class of expanded clone.

d_call clone_size j_call v_call cdr3_aa cdr3_nt
TRBD1 once TRBJ2-7 TRBV4-2 CASSRRQGLDEQYF TGTGCCAGCAGCCGTAGACAGGGTCTGGACGAGCAGTACTTC
- - TRBJ1-1 TRBV30 CACYGGKPFNTEAFF TGTGCCTGTTACGGGGGGAAACCCTTTAACACTGAAGCTTTCTTT
- - TRBJ2-3 TRBV5-1 CASSSGITKAADTQYF TGCGCCAGCAGCTCCGGGATCACTAAGGCGGCAGATACGCAGTATTTT
- - TRBJ2-1 TRBV5-6 CASSLVRGGEQFF TGTGCCAGCAGCTTGGTTCGGGGAGGTGAGCAGTTCTTC
- - TRBJ2-1 TRBV5-1 CASSLAGTEQFF TGCGCCAGCAGCTTGGCGGGAACTGAGCAGTTCTTC
TRBD1 - TRBJ2-2 TRBV2 CASSAFGQGGSRRELFF TGTGCCAGCAGTGCCTTCGGACAGGGTGGCTCTAGGCGGGAGCTGTTTTTT
- - TRBJ2-7 TRBV6-1 CASSEEWQGGLYEQYF TGTGCCAGCAGTGAAGAGTGGCAGGGAGGTTTATACGAGCAGTACTTC
- - TRBJ2-1 TRBV28 CASCPGGSYNEQFF TGTGCCAGCTGCCCCGGGGGCTCCTACAATGAGCAGTTCTTC
- - TRBJ2-5 TRBV30 CAWSVVDYQETQYF TGTGCCTGGAGTGTTGTAGATTACCAAGAGACCCAGTACTTC
TRBD1 - TRBJ1-2 TRBV15 CATSRDRGLGGYTF TGTGCCACCAGCAGAGACAGGGGGCTTGGTGGCTACACCTTC
TRBD1 - TRBJ2-1 TRBV10-3 CAIRDGTGGSYNEQFF TGTGCCATCAGGGACGGGACAGGGGGCTCCTACAATGAGCAGTTCTTC
TRBD1 - TRBJ2-2 TRBV2 CATRDRGLGELFF TGTGCCACCCGGGACAGGGGGCTGGGGGAGCTGTTTTTT
- - TRBJ1-2 TRBV19 CASSIYGEANYGYTF TGTGCCAGTAGTATCTACGGAGAAGCTAACTATGGCTACACCTTC
TRBD1 - TRBJ2-5 TRBV11-3 CASSPSARQGQETQYF TGTGCCAGCAGCCCTTCCGCCCGACAGGGCCAAGAGACCCAGTACTTC
TRBD2 - TRBJ2-3 TRBV5-1 CASSLLAGGGTDTQYF TGCGCCAGCAGCTTGTTAGCGGGGGGCGGCACAGATACGCAGTATTTT
- few TRBJ2-4 TRBV7-8 CASSPVRLAKNIQYF TGTGCCAGCAGCCCGGTGCGGCTAGCCAAAAACATTCAGTACTTC
- - TRBJ2-3 TRBV5-1 CASSWVPGGADTQYF TGCGCCAGCAGCTGGGTTCCGGGGGGCGCAGATACGCAGTATTTT
- once TRBJ2-3 TRBV27 CASSFGRQGGTDTQYF TGTGCCAGCAGTTTCGGGAGACAGGGTGGGACAGATACGCAGTATTTT
TRBD1 - TRBJ2-7 TRBV9 CASSASTGGYEQYF TGTGCCAGCAGCGCCTCGACAGGGGGATACGAGCAGTACTTC
TRBD2 - TRBJ2-3 TRBV14 CASSQFPAGGPDTQYF TGTGCCAGCAGCCAATTTCCAGCGGGGGGGCCAGATACGCAGTATTTT
- - TRBJ1-4 TRBV6-5 CASSLYLRGEKLFF TGTGCCAGCAGCCTCTACCTCAGAGGAGAAAAACTGTTTTTT
- - TRBJ2-1 TRBV15 CATEGHSSYNEQFF TGTGCCACCGAAGGCCACAGCTCCTACAATGAGCAGTTCTTC
TRBD1 - TRBJ1-6 TRBV18 CASSLDRGDNSPLHF TGTGCCAGCTCACTGGACAGGGGGGATAATTCACCCCTCCACTTT
- once TRBJ2-1 TRBV13 CASSLVADNEQFF TGTGCCAGCAGCTTAGTAGCTGACAATGAGCAGTTCTTC
- - TRBJ2-5 TRBV30 CAWSPNSPQETQYF TGTGCCTGGAGCCCTAATAGCCCCCAAGAGACCCAGTACTTC
- - TRBJ2-5 TRBV5-4 CAGSRRGRVEETQYF TGTGCCGGCAGCAGGCGGGGCCGAGTGGAAGAGACCCAGTACTTC
- few TRBJ1-1 TRBV2 CATIRLNTEAFF TGTGCCACCATCCGGTTGAACACTGAAGCTTTCTTT
- - TRBJ1-4 TRBV19 CASSISNGVVNEKLFF TGTGCCAGTAGTATATCCAACGGAGTTGTTAATGAAAAACTGTTTTTT
TRBD2 - TRBJ2-5 TRBV2 CASSEEAGGAKTQYF TGTGCCAGCAGTGAAGAGGCCGGGGGGGCAAAGACCCAGTACTTC
TRBD2 - TRBJ2-5 TRBV5-1 CASSPTGTSGAQTQYF TGCGCCAGCAGCCCAACCGGGACTAGCGGAGCTCAGACCCAGTACTTC
- - TRBJ2-2 TRBV4-2 CASSQDQASWNTGELFF TGTGCCAGCAGCCAAGATCAGGCTAGCTGGAACACCGGGGAGCTGTTTTTT
TRBD2 - TRBJ2-1 TRBV5-6 CASSSNTGTSGIYNEQFF TGTGCCAGCAGCTCTAACACCGGGACTAGCGGAATCTACAATGAGCAGTTCTTC